What follows describes a single T cell receptor beta chain. A single count supports this clonotype. This clone's antigen is unknown. Compared with germline, one end of the junction differs, possibly owing to a read error. The record originates from a study of tumor and adjacent non-tumor tissue in lung cancer (dated by TCRdb to the late 2010s). Regarding the complete study: By cancer type, the cohort comprised eleven to twelve adenocarcinoma patients, a couple of squamous cell carcinoma patients and 1 small cell lung cancer patient. The roughly 15 enrolled patients, of whom roughly 10 were men and 5 were women, were aged about 30 to 80 years and were diagnosed with TNM stage I to III disease. Sequencing generated a total of 125,075,908 productive TCRbeta reads, averaging around 4 million reads per sample. The study compared bulk TCRbeta repertoires from lung tumor tissue and matched distant non-tumor lung tissue of about 16 lung cancer patients. A few dozen paired specimens, one tumor and one normal lung sample per patient, were profiled by TCRbeta CDR3 sequencing. On the study overall, not on this receptor specifically: With only approximately 16 patients in the cohort, the authors noted that larger samples and more detailed clinical data are needed. The sequencing platform is not named in the methods, and unique molecular identifiers are not mentioned. Significantly higher TCR diversity was found in younger patients, and higher tumor TCR diversity was associated with shorter overall and disease-free survival. The top 100 clones accounted for a significantly larger cumulative portion of the repertoire in normal lung than in tumor tissue. Because peripheral blood was not sequenced, blood TCRbeta repertoires in the lung cancer patients of the study were not examined. Significantly higher TCR diversity (inverse Simpson) was observed in tumor tissue than in normal lung tissue (approximately 430 vs 150, P = 0.0075, Mann-Whitney U test).

The germline V gene yields MNHNS for CDR1 and SASEGT for CDR2. Spanning cysteine to phenylalanine, the CDR3 consists of 13 amino acids. Of all the DNA, just the CDR3 is kept, 39 bases in frame from base 1. Libraries were made using multiplex PCR. Sequencer: Illumina HiSeq 2500. TCRbeta libraries were constructed through three rounds of nested PCR with primers (Table S4) according to protocols adapted from ARM-PCR. Before sequencing, PCR products of 200-500 bp were excised from the gel and purified with the QIAquick gel extraction kit. On the authors' methods: Reads were cleaned with Trimmomatic, merged with FLASH into complete CDR3 sequences, and assigned to V(D)J germline segments with MiTCR. Clonal diversity was computed as the inverse Simpson's index with VDJtools. Productive reads were defined as in-frame sequences without a premature stop codon. TCRdb reprocessing: public reads trimmed at Q25 with fastp, clones called with MiXCR, in-frame beta chains kept. Each CDR3 protein appears once, grouped with its most common genes and DNA. The V and J calls and clone size come from TCRdb's table, not from the authors' own analysis. The sample table lists 100,000 to 120,000 distinct CDR3 sequences, roughly 84% of them with a count of one. The top ten clonotypes cover about 22% of the sample.

Bulk unsorted tissue served as the source for RNA extraction, and RNA quality was assessed using a NanoDrop ND-1000 and an Agilent 2100. Donors were newly diagnosed lung cancer patients admitted for thoracic surgery in China between August and November 2014, without prior chemotherapy. Patients with previous radiotherapy or chemotherapy, or with another concurrent cancer, were excluded from the study. Surgical tissue pieces of about 1-2.1 cm3 were preserved in RNAlater solution and were kept at -80 degrees C until use. The source of this sequence is a man aged 65-85 years with non-small cell lung cancer. Recombination connected TRBV6-1 to TRBJ1-1, and TRBD1 matches 10 of the central bases. The sequencing sample was made of lung tumor tissue. The nucleotides read TGTGCCGCCGTGACAGGGGGCTTTACTGAAGTTTTCTTT. Translated, this is CAAVTGGFTEVFF.